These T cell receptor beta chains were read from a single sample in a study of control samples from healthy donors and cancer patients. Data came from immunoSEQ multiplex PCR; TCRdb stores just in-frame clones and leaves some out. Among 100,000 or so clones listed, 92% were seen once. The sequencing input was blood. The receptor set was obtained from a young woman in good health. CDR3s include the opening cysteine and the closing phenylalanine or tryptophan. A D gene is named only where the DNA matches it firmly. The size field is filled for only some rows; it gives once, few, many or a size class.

CDR3 protein: CASGLVTGTTEAFF
D gene: NA
V gene: TRBV12-5
clone size: NA
J gene: TRBJ1-1

CDR3 protein: CASSPKAGLNYGYTF
D gene: NA
V gene: TRBV11-2
clone size: NA
J gene: TRBJ1-2

CDR3 protein: CASSWDRGTHEQYF
D gene: TRBD1
V gene: TRBV11-1
clone size: NA
J gene: TRBJ2-7

CDR3 protein: CASSQGVLGTGQSEQYF
D gene: NA
V gene: TRBV4-1
clone size: few
J gene: TRBJ2-7

CDR3 protein: CASSRTQLGGAYNEQFF
D gene: NA
V gene: TRBV3-1/TRBV3-2
clone size: NA
J gene: TRBJ2-1

CDR3 protein: CRGCGSTDTQYF
D gene: NA
V gene: TRBV19
clone size: NA
J gene: TRBJ2-3

CDR3 protein: CASRRTGPFLGEKLFF
D gene: NA
V gene: TRBV27
clone size: NA
J gene: TRBJ1-4

CDR3 protein: CATRVYGTDNEKLFF
D gene: NA
V gene: TRBV15
clone size: NA
J gene: TRBJ1-4

CDR3 protein: CASSAGRYNSPLHF
D gene: NA
V gene: TRBV14
clone size: NA
J gene: TRBJ1-6

CDR3 protein: CASSYDPAGDRYEQYF
D gene: TRBD2
V gene: TRBV6-5
clone size: NA
J gene: TRBJ2-7

CDR3 protein: CASSLAGTDTQYF
D gene: NA
V gene: TRBV27
clone size: once
J gene: TRBJ2-3

CDR3 protein: CASSEGITVTNEKLFF
D gene: NA
V gene: TRBV2
clone size: NA
J gene: TRBJ1-4

CDR3 protein: CASSLVGFYNSPLHF
D gene: NA
V gene: TRBV27
clone size: NA
J gene: TRBJ1-6

CDR3 protein: CASSQDSSSNQPQHF
D gene: NA
V gene: TRBV14
clone size: few
J gene: TRBJ1-5

CDR3 protein: CASSLTGQSTDTQYF
D gene: NA
V gene: TRBV27
clone size: NA
J gene: TRBJ2-3

CDR3 protein: CASSLWMNTEAFF
D gene: NA
V gene: TRBV4-2
clone size: NA
J gene: TRBJ1-1

CDR3 protein: CASSLSGLRGQPQHF
D gene: NA
V gene: TRBV28
clone size: NA
J gene: TRBJ1-5

CDR3 protein: CASSRGQGVDEQYF
D gene: TRBD1
V gene: TRBV10-2
clone size: NA
J gene: TRBJ2-7

CDR3 protein: CAGQQGRINQPQHF
D gene: NA
V gene: TRBV6-4
clone size: NA
J gene: TRBJ1-5

CDR3 protein: CASSPGGSNQPQHF
D gene: NA
V gene: TRBV18
clone size: NA
J gene: TRBJ1-5

CDR3 protein: CASSTDTRYGYTF
D gene: NA
V gene: TRBV19
clone size: NA
J gene: TRBJ1-2

CDR3 protein: CASSFMRGAGGNSPLHF
D gene: NA
V gene: TRBV27
clone size: NA
J gene: TRBJ1-6

CDR3 protein: CASSLPSYPPSYEQYF
D gene: NA
V gene: TRBV6-5
clone size: NA
J gene: TRBJ2-7

CDR3 protein: CAWNEGGGDQPQHF
D gene: TRBD1
V gene: TRBV30
clone size: NA
J gene: TRBJ1-5

CDR3 protein: CSAGGAGAYEQYF
D gene: TRBD2
V gene: TRBV29-1
clone size: NA
J gene: TRBJ2-7

CDR3 protein: CASSVLAGGRGEQFF
D gene: TRBD2
V gene: TRBV27
clone size: NA
J gene: TRBJ2-1

CDR3 protein: CASSEALYEGLSTEAFF
D gene: NA
V gene: TRBV6-1
clone size: few
J gene: TRBJ1-1

CDR3 protein: CASSKGGSFNEKLFF
D gene: NA
V gene: TRBV7-6
clone size: NA
J gene: TRBJ1-4

CDR3 protein: CASSSTSRTSPSYNEQFF
D gene: TRBD2
V gene: TRBV27
clone size: NA
J gene: TRBJ2-1

CDR3 protein: CASSLKETQYF
D gene: NA
V gene: TRBV7-6
clone size: once
J gene: TRBJ2-5

CDR3 protein: CASSASGVNEQFF
D gene: TRBD2
V gene: TRBV6-4
clone size: NA
J gene: TRBJ2-1

CDR3 protein: CASSQDVASSQFF
D gene: NA
V gene: TRBV3-1/TRBV3-2
clone size: NA
J gene: TRBJ2-1

CDR3 protein: CASSQDRSLYGYTF
D gene: NA
V gene: TRBV4-3
clone size: NA
J gene: TRBJ1-2

CDR3 protein: CASSSDRSLYEQYF
D gene: NA
V gene: TRBV2
clone size: NA
J gene: TRBJ2-7

CDR3 protein: CASSYRGSGNTIYF
D gene: NA
V gene: TRBV6-6
clone size: NA
J gene: TRBJ1-3

CDR3 protein: CASRGGSSTNEKLFF
D gene: NA
V gene: TRBV6-5
clone size: NA
J gene: TRBJ1-4

CDR3 protein: CASSSPGGSLNTEAFF
D gene: TRBD1
V gene: TRBV7-9
clone size: NA
J gene: TRBJ1-1

CDR3 protein: CASSVGVGEIADTQYF
D gene: NA
V gene: TRBV9
clone size: NA
J gene: TRBJ2-3

CDR3 protein: CACPRAEGVPPVF
D gene: NA
V gene: TRBV30
clone size: NA
J gene: TRBJ1-2

CDR3 protein: CASSLRPRTGELFF
D gene: NA
V gene: TRBV28
clone size: NA
J gene: TRBJ2-2

CDR3 protein: CASSQDIREGLHEQFF
D gene: TRBD2
V gene: TRBV4-2
clone size: NA
J gene: TRBJ2-1

CDR3 protein: CASSQQDESYEQYF
D gene: NA
V gene: TRBV3-1/TRBV3-2
clone size: NA
J gene: TRBJ2-7

CDR3 protein: CASSSPTGSARQPQHF
D gene: TRBD1
V gene: TRBV28
clone size: NA
J gene: TRBJ1-5

CDR3 protein: CASSLLNTGELFF
D gene: NA
V gene: TRBV28
clone size: NA
J gene: TRBJ2-2

CDR3 protein: CASSLSRVEEKLFF
D gene: NA
V gene: TRBV28
clone size: NA
J gene: TRBJ1-4

CDR3 protein: CASSLGYSGTQYF
D gene: NA
V gene: TRBV11-3
clone size: NA
J gene: TRBJ2-5

CDR3 protein: CASSQEGGLNYGYTF
D gene: NA
V gene: TRBV3-1/TRBV3-2
clone size: once
J gene: TRBJ1-2

CDR3 protein: CSATGEIAQYF
D gene: NA
V gene: TRBV20-1
clone size: NA
J gene: TRBJ2-3

CDR3 protein: CASSPSGGSYEQYF
D gene: TRBD1
V gene: TRBV18
clone size: NA
J gene: TRBJ2-7

CDR3 protein: CASSSTGKYNSPLHF
D gene: NA
V gene: TRBV5-4
clone size: NA
J gene: TRBJ1-6

CDR3 protein: CASSLGLAGAGDEQYF
D gene: TRBD2
V gene: TRBV5-1
clone size: NA
J gene: TRBJ2-7